This TCR beta chain was recorded in a study of vaccination and CD4 T cells after COVID-19. Study details: The convalescents comprised six males and four females, two of them Hispanic. Researchers took samples from three convalescent patients on day 14 and on days 161 to 241 after vaccination.

Germline CDR1 MDHEN, CDR2 SYDVKM. With V trimmed by 5 bases and J by 3 bases, 6 bases remained unmatched. CDR3 length: 15 residues. Time point meaning: late sampling 161 to 241 days after vaccination in a few convalescent patients. TCRdb independently ran MiXCR on the PCR reads; one entry per CDR3 protein. The table lists about 30,000 distinct CDR3 sequences, 45% to 50% of them singletons, with 5% to 6% in the top ten. The sample was CD4+ T cells from blood, taken about 7 months after SARS-CoV-2 vaccination. The source of this sequence is a human donor who had recovered from COVID-19. V and J are TRBV28 and TRBJ1-1; 10 bases fit TRBD1. The CDR3, as DNA: TGTGCCAGCAGTGCGACAGGGGGCGCTCACACTGAAGCTTTCTTT. Its protein is CASSATGGAHTEAFF.